This T cell receptor beta chain came from a study of blood T cell repertoires in COVID-19. Sequencing used immunoSEQ multiplex PCR; TCRdb keeps in-frame clones, though not all of them. This sample has some 54,000 clones, with less than 90% found just once. V gave up 5 bases and J gave up 5 bases; unmatched junction bases: 6. This CDR3 has 15 amino acids. CDR1 is SGHTS, CDR2 YDEGEE, per germline. The source is a woman aged 55-69 years with acute or convalescent COVID-19. The chain uses TRBV5-8 and TRBJ1-6, with 8 bases fitting TRBD1. Input material: peripheral blood. The CDR3 sequence: CASRGQGANNSPLHF. For the CDR3, the DNA is TGTGCCAGCAGGGGCCAGGGGGCAAATAATTCACCCCTCCACTTT.